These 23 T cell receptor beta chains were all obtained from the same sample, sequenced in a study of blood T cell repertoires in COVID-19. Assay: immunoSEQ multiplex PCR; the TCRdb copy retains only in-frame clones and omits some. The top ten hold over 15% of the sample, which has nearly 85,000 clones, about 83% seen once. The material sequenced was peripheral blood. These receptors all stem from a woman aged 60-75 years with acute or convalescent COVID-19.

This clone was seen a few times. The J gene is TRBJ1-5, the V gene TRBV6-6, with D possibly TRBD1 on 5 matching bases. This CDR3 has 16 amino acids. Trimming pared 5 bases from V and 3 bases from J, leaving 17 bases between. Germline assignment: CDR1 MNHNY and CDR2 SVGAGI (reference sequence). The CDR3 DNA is TGTGCCAGCAGTCCCCAGGGAGGGAGGGCCAATCAGCCCCAGCATTTT. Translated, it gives CASSPQGGRANQPQHF.

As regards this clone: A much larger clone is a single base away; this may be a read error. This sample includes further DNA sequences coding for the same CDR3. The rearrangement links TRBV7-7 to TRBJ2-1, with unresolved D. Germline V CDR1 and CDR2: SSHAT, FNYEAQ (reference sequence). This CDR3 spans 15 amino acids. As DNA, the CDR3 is TGTGCTAGCAGTGGTGGCCATGGCTCCTACAATGAGCAGTTCTTC. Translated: CASSGGHGSYNEQFF.

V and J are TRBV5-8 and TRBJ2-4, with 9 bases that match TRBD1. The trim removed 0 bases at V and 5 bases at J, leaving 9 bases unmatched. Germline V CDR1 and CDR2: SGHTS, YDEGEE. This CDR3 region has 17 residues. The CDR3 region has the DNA TGTGCCAGCAGCTTGGAGATGACAGGGGGAGCAGAAAACATTCAGTACTTC. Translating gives CASSLEMTGGAENIQYF.

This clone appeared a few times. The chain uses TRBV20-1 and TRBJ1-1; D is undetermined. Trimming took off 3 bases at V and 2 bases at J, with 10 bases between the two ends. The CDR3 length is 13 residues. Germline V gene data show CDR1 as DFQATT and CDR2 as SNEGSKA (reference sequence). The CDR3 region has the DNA TGCAGTGCTAGTCGAACAGCCAACACTGAAGCTTTCTTT. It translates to CSASRTANTEAFF.

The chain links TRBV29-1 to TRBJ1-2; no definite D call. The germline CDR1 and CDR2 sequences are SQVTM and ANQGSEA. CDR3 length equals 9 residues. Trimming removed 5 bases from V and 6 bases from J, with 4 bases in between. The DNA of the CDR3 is TGCAGCGTTTCAGATGGCTACACCTTC. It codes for CSVSDGYTF.

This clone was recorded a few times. The CDR3 region is CAIRGPPGGYTF. CDR3 DNA: TGTGCCATCAGAGGCCCCCCCGGGGGCTACACCTTC. The chain has TRBV10-3 and TRBJ1-2; D unclear. The CDR3 runs to 12 residues. Germline CDR1 reads ENHRY; CDR2 reads SYGVKD. Trimming pared 6 bases from V and 8 bases from J, leaving 13 bases between.

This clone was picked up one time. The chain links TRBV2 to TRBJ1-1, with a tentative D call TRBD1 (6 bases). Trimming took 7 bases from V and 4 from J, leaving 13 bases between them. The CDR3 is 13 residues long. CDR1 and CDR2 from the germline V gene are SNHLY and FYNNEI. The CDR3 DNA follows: TGTGCCAGCACGGGGGGCCGGGGCACTGAAGCTTTCTTT. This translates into CASTGGRGTEAFF. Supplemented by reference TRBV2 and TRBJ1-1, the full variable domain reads EPEVTQTPSHQVTQMGQEVILRCVPISNHLYFYWYRQILGQKVEFLVSFYNNEISEKSEIFDDQFSVERPDGSNFTLKIRSTKLEDSAMYFCASTGGRGTEAFFGQGTRLTVV.

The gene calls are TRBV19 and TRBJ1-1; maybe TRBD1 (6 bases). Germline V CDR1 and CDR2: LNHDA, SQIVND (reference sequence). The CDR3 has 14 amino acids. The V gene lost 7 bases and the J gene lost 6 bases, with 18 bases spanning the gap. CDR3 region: CASTPGGAISEAFF. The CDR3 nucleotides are TGTGCCAGTACCCCTGGGGGGGCAATATCTGAAGCTTTCTTT.

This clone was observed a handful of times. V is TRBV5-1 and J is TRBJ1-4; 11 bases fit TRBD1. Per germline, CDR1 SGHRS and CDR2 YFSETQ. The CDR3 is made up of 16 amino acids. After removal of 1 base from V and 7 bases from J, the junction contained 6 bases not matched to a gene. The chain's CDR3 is CASSLSGQGAGEKLFF. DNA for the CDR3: TGCGCCAGCAGCTTGAGTGGACAGGGGGCCGGTGAAAAACTGTTTTTT.

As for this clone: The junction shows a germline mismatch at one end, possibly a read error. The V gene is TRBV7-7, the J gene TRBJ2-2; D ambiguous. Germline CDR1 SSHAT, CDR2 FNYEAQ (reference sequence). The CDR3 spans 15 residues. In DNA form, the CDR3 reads TGTGCTAGCAGCTTAGGAGAAGCGTCCACCGGGGAGCTGTTTTTT. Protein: CASSLGEASTGELFF.

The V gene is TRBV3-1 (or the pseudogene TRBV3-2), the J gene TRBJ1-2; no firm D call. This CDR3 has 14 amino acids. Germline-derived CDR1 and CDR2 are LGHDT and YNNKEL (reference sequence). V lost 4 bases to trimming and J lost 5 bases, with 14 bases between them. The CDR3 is CASSPSGSYYGYTF. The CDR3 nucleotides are TGTGCCAGCAGCCCTTCCGGGTCTTATTATGGCTACACCTTC.

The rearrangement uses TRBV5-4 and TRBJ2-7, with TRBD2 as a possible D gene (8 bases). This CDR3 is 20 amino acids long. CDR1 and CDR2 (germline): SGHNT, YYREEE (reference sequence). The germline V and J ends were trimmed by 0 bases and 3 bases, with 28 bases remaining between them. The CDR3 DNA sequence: TGTGCCAGCAGCTTGGGGCCGGGAGGGGGCAGAGGGAGTAGCGACTACGAGCAGTACTTC. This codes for CASSLGPGGGRGSSDYEQYF.

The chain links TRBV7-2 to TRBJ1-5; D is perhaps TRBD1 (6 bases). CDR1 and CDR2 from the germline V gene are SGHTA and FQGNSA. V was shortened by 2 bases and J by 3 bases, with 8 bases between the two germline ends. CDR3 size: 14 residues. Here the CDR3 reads CASSLNRVNQPQHF. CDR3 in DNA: TGTGCCAGCAGCTTAAACAGGGTCAATCAGCCCCAGCATTTT.

CDR3 protein: CASSLRPSEGQLRHGYTF. CDR3 in DNA: TGTGCCAGCAGCTTAAGACCTTCTGAGGGACAGCTTAGGCATGGCTACACCTTC. This chain uses TRBV11-2 with TRBJ1-2; TRBD1 matches at 7 bases. Germline lookup yields CDR1 SGHAT and CDR2 FQNNGV. Unmatched junction bases numbered 18, after V lost 2 bases and J lost 6 bases. This CDR3 contains 18 residues.

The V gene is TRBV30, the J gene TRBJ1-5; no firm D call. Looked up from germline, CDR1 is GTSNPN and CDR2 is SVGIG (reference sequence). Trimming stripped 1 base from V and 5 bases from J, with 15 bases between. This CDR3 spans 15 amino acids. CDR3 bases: TGTGCCTGGAGTGAGAGTAAGAGGCTGTATCAGCCCCAGCATTTT. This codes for CAWSESKRLYQPQHF.

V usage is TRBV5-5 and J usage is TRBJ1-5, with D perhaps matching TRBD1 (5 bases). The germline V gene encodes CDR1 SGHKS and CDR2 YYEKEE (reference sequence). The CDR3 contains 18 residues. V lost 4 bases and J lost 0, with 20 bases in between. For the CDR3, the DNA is TGTGCCAGCAGCGGCGGGAGTCTGGGGCAATATAGCAATCAGCCCCAGCATTTT. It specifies CASSGGSLGQYSNQPQHF.

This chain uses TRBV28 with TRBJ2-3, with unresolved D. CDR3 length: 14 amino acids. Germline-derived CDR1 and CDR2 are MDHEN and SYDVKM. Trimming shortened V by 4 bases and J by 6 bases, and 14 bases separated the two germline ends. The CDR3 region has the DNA TGTGCCAGCAGTTATTCAGGCCCCCGGGATACGCAGTATTTT. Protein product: CASSYSGPRDTQYF. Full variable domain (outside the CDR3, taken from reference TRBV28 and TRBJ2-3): DVKVTQSSRYLVKRTGEKVFLECVQDMDHENMFWYRQDPGLGLRLIYFSYDVKMKEKGDIPEGYSVSREKKERFSLILESASTNQTSMYLCASSYSGPRDTQYFGPGTRLTVL.

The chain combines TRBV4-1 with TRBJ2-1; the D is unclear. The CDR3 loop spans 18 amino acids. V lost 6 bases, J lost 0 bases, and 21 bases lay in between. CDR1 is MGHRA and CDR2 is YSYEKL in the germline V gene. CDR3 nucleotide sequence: TGCGCCAGCAGTTTACCACCCCGAGATATAAGCTCCTACAATGAGCAGTTCTTC. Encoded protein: CASSLPPRDISSYNEQFF.

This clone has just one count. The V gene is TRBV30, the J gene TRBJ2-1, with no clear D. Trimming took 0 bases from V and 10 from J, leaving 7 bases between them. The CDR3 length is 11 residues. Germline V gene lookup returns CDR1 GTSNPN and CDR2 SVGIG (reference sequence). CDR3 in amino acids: CAWSVLREQFF. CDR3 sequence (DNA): TGTGCCTGGAGTGTATTGAGGGAGCAGTTCTTC.

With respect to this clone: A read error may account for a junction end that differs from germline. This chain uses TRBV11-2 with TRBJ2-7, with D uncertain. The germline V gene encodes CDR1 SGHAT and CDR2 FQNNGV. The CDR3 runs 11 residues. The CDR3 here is CASSRSSEQYF. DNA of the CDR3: TGTGCCAGCAGCCGGTCCTCCGAGCAGTACTTC. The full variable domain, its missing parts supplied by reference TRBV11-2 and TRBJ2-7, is EAGVAQSPRYKIIEKRQSVAFWCNPISGHATLYWYQQILGQGPKLLIQFQNNGVVDDSQLPKDRFSAERLKGVDSTLKIQPAKLEDSAVYLCASSRSSEQYFGPGTRLTVT.

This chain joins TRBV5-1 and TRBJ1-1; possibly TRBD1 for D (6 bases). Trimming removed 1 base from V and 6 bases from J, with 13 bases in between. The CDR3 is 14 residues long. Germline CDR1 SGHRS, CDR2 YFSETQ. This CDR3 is CASSLLQGASEAFF. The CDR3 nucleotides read TGCGCCAGCAGCTTGTTACAGGGAGCTTCTGAAGCTTTCTTT.

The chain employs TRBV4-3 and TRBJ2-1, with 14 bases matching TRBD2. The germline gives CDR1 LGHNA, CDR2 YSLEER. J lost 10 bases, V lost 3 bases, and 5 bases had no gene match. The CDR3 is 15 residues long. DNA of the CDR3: TGCGCCAGCAGCCAGGGACTAGCGGGGGCGAGGGAGCAGTTCTTC. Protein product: CASSQGLAGAREQFF.

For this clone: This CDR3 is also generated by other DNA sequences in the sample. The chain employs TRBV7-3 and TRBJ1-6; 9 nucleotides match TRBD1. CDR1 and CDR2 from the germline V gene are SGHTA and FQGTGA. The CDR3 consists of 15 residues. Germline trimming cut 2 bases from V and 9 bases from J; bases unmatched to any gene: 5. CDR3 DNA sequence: TGTGCCAGCAGCTTACTGGGACAGGGTAGTTCACCCCTCCACTTT. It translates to CASSLLGQGSSPLHF.